This T cell receptor beta chain was sequenced for a study of cytomegalovirus exposure and HLA in healthy donors. Study-wide results and limits: There were a few CMV-associated chains whose specificity for CMV antigens was confirmed in vitro. According to the study, roughly 160 TCR beta chains were cytomegalovirus-associated. With high specificity and sensitivity, the classifier reportedly diagnosed cytomegalovirus status.

After removal of 0 bases from V and 7 bases from J, the junction contained 11 bases not matched to a gene. The germline V gene has CDR1 MGHRA and CDR2 YSYEKL. The CDR3 totals 17 residues. Measured with immunoSEQ multiplex PCR; TCRdb has only the in-frame clones, and not every one. The data hold 71,000 or so clones, with roughly 94% observed a single time. Comments on this clone: No antigen is known for it.

The study drew the donors from its approximately 110-subject validation cohort, separate from the roughly 700-subject first cohort. The sequence was obtained from a man between 18 and 29 years old in good health and CMV-seropositive. Source material: PBMCs. The V gene is TRBV4-1, the J gene TRBJ2-7; TRBD2 aligns across 11 bases. This chain's CDR3 is CASSQDPTGTSGREQYF. The CDR3 coding sequence is TGCGCCAGCAGCCAAGACCCGACCGGGACTAGCGGCAGGGAGCAGTACTTC.